Presented here are 22 T cell receptor beta chains from one specimen sequenced in a study of shared clonotypes between healthy human individuals. Assay used: immunoSEQ multiplex PCR; TCRdb lists only in-frame clones, some missing. The sample holds 400,000 to 600,000 clones; around 79% are singletons and the top ten take roughly 13%. Sequences were obtained from PBMCs. Receptor source: a woman aged 40 to 49 in good health. Some clones in this sample may be carry-over from other donors' samples.

This rearrangement joins TRBV7-9 to TRBJ2-1, with 7 bases identical to TRBD2. Losses at the gene ends were 3 bases for V and 15 bases for J; bases not matched to a gene: 11. CDR3 length: 13 amino acids. Germline CDR1 is SEHNR and CDR2 is FQNEAQ (reference sequence). The CDR3 DNA reads TGTGCCAGCAGCTTGAGACTAGCAGAGGGGTGGTTCTTC. Amino acids: CASSLRLAEGWFF.

This chain connects TRBV7-2 to TRBJ1-3; D is unclear. Trimming stripped 9 bases from V and 0 bases from J, with 9 bases between. CDR1 and CDR2 (germline): SGHTA, FQGNSA. This CDR3 contains 13 residues. CDR3 protein: CASTDLSGNTIYF. The CDR3 DNA reads TGTGCCAGTACGGACCTCTCTGGAAACACCATATATTTT.

This clone was detected once. The chain uses TRBV7-3 and TRBJ1-2; no reliable D call. CDR3 length: 15 residues. Germline V CDR1 and CDR2: SGHTA, FQGTGA. Trimming pared 4 bases from V and 0 bases from J, leaving 12 bases between. CDR3 coding DNA: TGTGCCAGCAGCTCAACGACACCAGCTAACTATGGCTACACCTTC. Protein sequence: CASSSTTPANYGYTF.

The chain carries TRBV28 and TRBJ2-7; D gene uncertain. Germline loops: CDR1 MDHEN, CDR2 SYDVKM. Trimming stripped 2 bases from V and 5 bases from J, with 10 bases between. CDR3 length: 13 residues. DNA of the CDR3: TGTGCCAGCAGTTTAAATGGGGTGGACGAGCAGTACTTC. Its translation is CASSLNGVDEQYF.

V gene TRBV30 combines with J gene TRBJ2-5, with D possibly being TRBD2 (5 bases). Trimming took 4 bases from V and 5 from J, leaving 14 bases between them. This CDR3 contains 13 residues. Germline lookup yields CDR1 GTSNPN and CDR2 SVGIG (reference sequence). The CDR3 here is CAWTILALETQYF. CDR3 nucleotide sequence: TGTGCCTGGACCATCCTAGCCTTGGAGACCCAGTACTTC.

The V call is TRBV5-8, the J call TRBJ2-3; D gene unclear. The V and J ends lost 1 base and 6 bases respectively, with 6 bases between them. This CDR3 is built from 12 residues. In germline, CDR1 is SGHTS, CDR2 YDEGEE. CDR3 sequence (DNA): TGTGCCAGCAGCTTGAGGTGGGATACGCAGTATTTT. This sequence encodes CASSLRWDTQYF.

The chain uses TRBV28 and TRBJ1-2, with D unclear. Germline CDR1 reads MDHEN; CDR2 reads SYDVKM. V was clipped by 10 bases and J by 3 bases, with 9 bases between them. The CDR3 has 11 residues. The CDR3 bases are TGTGCCACCCGACTGGACTATGGCTACACCTTC. It yields the protein CATRLDYGYTF.

V is TRBV28 and J is TRBJ2-4; 9 nucleotides line up with TRBD2. The length of the CDR3 is 14 residues. CDR1 and CDR2 from the germline V gene are MDHEN and SYDVKM. V trimming: 7 bases; J trimming: 6 bases; junction bases outside the gene matches: 7. CDR3: CASMTGGLANIQYF. CDR3 coding DNA: TGTGCCAGCATGACGGGGGGACTAGCAAACATTCAGTACTTC.

The CDR3 loop reads CASSPLTSGTYEQYF. The CDR3 coding sequence is TGTGCCAGCAGCCCCTTGACTAGCGGAACCTACGAGCAGTACTTC. This sequence joins TRBV14 and TRBJ2-7; 9 nucleotides agree with TRBD2. The V gene end was trimmed by 4 bases and the J gene end by 2 bases; junction bases not matched to a gene: 6. The CDR3 length is 15 residues. Per the germline V gene, CDR1 is SGHDN and CDR2 is FVKESK.

This rearrangement joins TRBV7-2 to TRBJ2-1, with 7 bases matching TRBD2. J lost 6 bases, V lost 4 bases, and 6 bases had no gene match. Germline CDR1 and CDR2: SGHTA and FQGNSA. This CDR3 has 14 residues. In DNA, the CDR3 is TGTGCCAGCAGCTCGAGCGGGACTCTCAATGAGCAGTTCTTC. Translated: CASSSSGTLNEQFF.

The chain has TRBV18 and TRBJ2-3; tentatively, D is TRBD2 (6 bases). The CDR3 has 14 residues. The germline gives CDR1 KGHSH, CDR2 LQKENI. V dropped 3 bases and J dropped 4 bases, with 11 bases sitting between them. CDR3 coding DNA: TGTGCCAGCTCACCGGGAGGAGAACCAGATACGCAGTATTTT. The encoded protein is CASSPGGEPDTQYF.

The chain employs TRBV7-9 and TRBJ1-2, with D perhaps matching TRBD1 (6 bases). The ends were cut back, 6 bases at V and 3 bases at J, with 17 bases in the middle. Germline V gene sequence: CDR1 SEHNR, CDR2 FQNEAQ (reference sequence). The CDR3 loop spans 15 amino acids. The CDR3 is CASSPTDSRDYGYTF. CDR3 nucleotides: TGTGCCAGCAGTCCGACGGACAGTAGGGACTATGGCTACACCTTC. The entire variable domain, with the rest obtained from reference TRBV7-9 and TRBJ1-2, is as follows: DTGVSQNPRHKITKRGQNVTFRCDPISEHNRLYWYRQTLGQGPEFLTYFQNEAQLEKSRLLSDRFSAERPKGSFSTLEIQRTEQGDSAMYLCASSPTDSRDYGYTFGSGTRLTVV.

V gene TRBV7-2 combines with J gene TRBJ2-7; 8 nucleotides agree with TRBD1. The CDR3 consists of 14 residues. The ends lost 5 bases at V and 5 bases at J; junction bases unmatched: 8. Germline CDR1 reads SGHTA; CDR2 reads FQGNSA. The CDR3 DNA reads as TGTGCCAGCAGCCTTAGGACAGGGTCCCACGAGCAGTACTTC. Its translation: CASSLRTGSHEQYF. Drawing the rest from reference TRBV7-2 and TRBJ2-7, the complete variable domain is GAGVSQSPSNKVTEKGKDVELRCDPISGHTALYWYRQSLGQGLEFLIYFQGNSAPDKSGLPSDRFSAERTGGSVSTLTIQRTQQEDSAVYLCASSLRTGSHEQYFGPGTRLTVT.

The rearrangement uses TRBV7-2 and TRBJ2-4; 8 bases match TRBD1. After removal of 4 bases from V and 8 bases from J, the junction contained 7 bases not matched to a gene. Germline V gene data show CDR1 as SGHTA and CDR2 as FQGNSA. This CDR3 region has 14 residues. The CDR3 sequence: CASSSRQGFDIQYF. CDR3 bases: TGTGCCAGCAGCTCCAGACAGGGGTTTGACATTCAGTACTTC.

The chain employs TRBV6-1 and TRBJ2-2; the D call may be TRBD1 or TRBD2 (7 bases each). Germline loops: CDR1 MNHNS, CDR2 SASEGT. The CDR3 loop spans 15 amino acids. Trimming pared 4 bases from V and 3 bases from J, leaving 12 bases between. CDR3 sequence reads: CASSGQGGYTGELFF. DNA of the CDR3: TGTGCCAGCAGTGGGCAGGGGGGGTACACCGGGGAGCTGTTTTTT.

CDR3 bases: TGTGCCAGCAGTTGGGGGGAGACCCAGTACTTC. Translation gives CASSWGETQYF. V usage is TRBV27 and J usage is TRBJ2-5, with D possibly called TRBD1 or TRBD2 (5 bases each). With 4 bases removed from V and 5 bases from J, the gap between germline ends came to 5 bases. The germline CDR1 and CDR2 sequences are MNHEY and SMNVEV (reference sequence). The CDR3 spans 11 residues.

The J gene is TRBJ1-1, the V gene TRBV5-1, with 7 bases matching TRBD1. V dropped 3 bases and J dropped 4; count of bases not matched to a gene: 3. CDR3 length: 13 amino acids. Germline-derived CDR1 and CDR2 are SGHRS and YFSETQ. CDR3 bases: TGCGCCAGCAGCTCACAGGGGACCACTGAAGCTTTCTTT. Translating it yields CASSSQGTTEAFF.

The J gene is TRBJ2-6, the V gene TRBV4-1; 9 nucleotides match TRBD1. With 4 bases clipped from V and 2 bases from J, the junction kept 6 bases outside the gene matches. The germline V gene has CDR1 MGHRA and CDR2 YSYEKL. The CDR3 has 17 amino acids. The CDR3 reads CASSPGQGRTGANVLTF. In DNA, the CDR3 is TGCGCCAGCAGCCCGGGACAGGGTAGAACTGGGGCCAACGTCCTGACTTTC.

The CDR3 loop is CASSSGLAGGYEQYF. The CDR3 nucleotides read TGTGCCAGCAGCTCGGGACTAGCGGGAGGATACGAGCAGTACTTC. The J gene is TRBJ2-7, the V gene TRBV7-8; 15 nucleotides agree with TRBD2. Per the germline V gene, CDR1 is SGHVS and CDR2 is FQNEAQ. V lost 4 bases and J lost 4; bases outside the gene matches: 2. CDR3 length: 15 amino acids.

The rearrangement uses TRBV18 and TRBJ2-5, with TRBD2 matching 10 bases. Losses at the gene ends were 1 base for V and 4 bases for J; bases not matched to a gene: 9. The V gene's germline CDR1 is KGHSH and CDR2 LQKENI. The CDR3 is 17 residues long. CDR3 nucleotide sequence: TGTGCCAGCTCACCACGTGCGAGCGGGAGGGCCGGAGAGACCCAGTACTTC. It specifies CASSPRASGRAGETQYF.

The V gene is TRBV6-1, the J gene TRBJ1-5, with D tentatively TRBD1 (6 bases). Germline CDR1 MNHNS, CDR2 SASEGT. The CDR3 extends over 13 amino acids. V shed 6 bases and J shed 7 bases, with 13 bases lying between them. CDR3 nucleotides: TGTGCCAGCAGCCGACAGGCTGGGCAGCCCCAGCATTTT. This translates into CASSRQAGQPQHF.

The rearrangement uses TRBV5-1 and TRBJ1-1, with D hard to call. This CDR3 is 15 amino acids long. Germline CDR1 SGHRS, CDR2 YFSETQ. Between the trimmed V and J ends, which lost 1 base and 0 bases, there was a span of 10 bases. As DNA, the CDR3 is TGCGCCAGCAGCTTGTCCGAAGCTTTGAACACTGAAGCTTTCTTT. As protein: CASSLSEALNTEAFF.